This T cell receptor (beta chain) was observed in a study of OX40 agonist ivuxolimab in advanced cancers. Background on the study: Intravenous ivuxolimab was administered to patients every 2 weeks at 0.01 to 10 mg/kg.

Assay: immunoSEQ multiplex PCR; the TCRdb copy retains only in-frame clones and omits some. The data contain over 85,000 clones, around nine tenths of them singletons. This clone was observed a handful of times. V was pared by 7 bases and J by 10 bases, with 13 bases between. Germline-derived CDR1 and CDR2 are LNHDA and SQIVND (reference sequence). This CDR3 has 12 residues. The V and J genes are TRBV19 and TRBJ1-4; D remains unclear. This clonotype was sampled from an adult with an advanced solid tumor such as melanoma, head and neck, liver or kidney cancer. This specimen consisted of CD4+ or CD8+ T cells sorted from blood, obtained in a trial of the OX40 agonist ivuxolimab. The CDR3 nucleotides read TGTGCCAGTAAAAAACCAGTTAGAAAACTGTTTTTT. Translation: CASKKPVRKLFF.